The clone carrying this T cell receptor (beta chain) was counted between two and nine times. In the original analysis: Estimation of nucleated cell counts relied on the amplification of reference gene primers. Assay: immunoSEQ multiplex PCR; the TCRdb copy retains only in-frame clones and omits some. V and J calls and clone size are those listed in that table; D and trimming were worked out from the DNA. The sample consists of roughly 160,000 clones, 65% to 85% of them appearing once. Membership in each cohort depended on participant-reported clinical history. Either two negative PCRs, clearance, or symptom resolution qualified Cohort 3 donors as recovered. This entry belongs to a study of blood T cell repertoires in COVID-19. Across the whole study: Whether acute or convalescent, the COVID-19 samples came from the United States, Italy and Spain.

The clonotype comes from a woman aged 55-70 years who had recovered from COVID-19. The sequenced material came from PBMCs or T cells enriched from blood (not recorded which).

The CDR3 DNA follows: TGTGCCAGTACCCGAGCGGGTCCCACAGATACGCAGTATTTT. Translated: CASTRAGPTDTQYF. The chain links TRBV19 to TRBJ2-3; possible D gene TRBD2, 6 bases. The CDR3 totals 14 residues. Trimming left V 7 bases short and J 2 bases short, with 13 bases between. The germline V gene has CDR1 LNHDA and CDR2 SQIVND (reference sequence).